This T cell receptor beta chain comes out of a study of blood T cell repertoires in COVID-19. Looking at the study overall: Sites across the United States, Italy and Spain contributed samples from acute and convalescent COVID-19. T cells, B-cell-depleted T cells, or PBMCs supplied cDNA or gDNA.

Worth noting for this clone: One end of the junction does not line up with germline, which may come from a read error. The sample has other DNA sequences that encode this CDR3 too.

Followed longitudinally, the Seattle patients had been enrolled during active infection. In the original analysis: Counts of nucleated cells, estimated from reference gene primer amplification, were obtained. Generated by immunoSEQ multiplex PCR, the TCRdb table keeps only in-frame clones and is missing some. V, J and clone size are those of that table, while D and trimming were read from the DNA. The table lists around 31,000 clones, roughly 90% of them singletons. The CDR3 has 15 residues. CDR1 is KGHSY, CDR2 FQNENV, per germline. The sequenced sample was peripheral blood. This TCR was recovered from a man in his fifties or sixties with COVID-19, enrolled during active disease. This chain links TRBV16 with TRBJ1-5; D unresolved. CDR3 bases: TGTGCCAGTAGCCAATCGGCGCAGCGGGATCAGCCCCAGCATTTT. It translates to CASSQSAQRDQPQHF. Full variable domain (outside the CDR3, taken from reference TRBV16 and TRBJ1-5): GEEVAQTPKHLVRGEGQKAKLYCAPIKGHSYVFWYQQVLKNEFKFLISFQNENVFDETGMPKERFSAKCLPNSPCSLEIQATKLEDSAVYFCASSQSAQRDQPQHFGDGTRLSIL.